These 15 T cell receptor beta chains originate from one sample sequenced in a study of CD8+ T cells in alopecia areata. After isolation, RNA underwent reverse transcription to generate cDNA as the sequencing template. Clones were read by immunoSEQ multiplex PCR, and TCRdb kept only the in-frame ones, dropping some. Here the sample spans 120,000 to 150,000 clones, approximately 86% being singletons. Treatment meaning: oral pan-JAK inhibitor, 5-10 mg twice daily. This sample comprised CD8+ T cells sorted from blood, obtained at week 4, from a patient treated with tofacitinib. The origin of the receptors is a human donor with alopecia areata.

This rearrangement joins TRBV6-5 to TRBJ1-3; D uncertain. The ends were cut back, 6 bases at V and 4 bases at J, with 4 bases in the middle. The CDR3 length is 11 residues. CDR1 is MNHEY, CDR2 SVGAGI, per germline. The CDR3 DNA sequence: TGTGCCAGCAGACAGGGAAACACCATATATTTT. Translating it yields CASRQGNTIYF.

The chain is built from TRBV29-1 and TRBJ2-1; D tentatively reads TRBD1 or TRBD2 (5 bases each). CDR1 SQVTM and CDR2 ANQGSEA come from the germline V gene. The V end was cut by 1 base, the J end by 4 bases, with 14 bases between. The CDR3 consists of 15 residues. DNA of the CDR3: TGCAGCGTTGAAGCGGCTGAGGGGTTTTACAATGAGCAGTTCTTC. Translation: CSVEAAEGFYNEQFF.

J is TRBJ2-3 and V is TRBV7-3, with D hard to call. This CDR3 is built from 13 residues. Germline V gene sequence: CDR1 SGHTA, CDR2 FQGTGA. V lost 1 base and J 3 bases, leaving 5 bases between the germline ends. This chain's CDR3 is CASSLMGTDTQYF. The DNA of the CDR3 is TGTGCCAGCAGCTTAATGGGTACAGATACGCAGTATTTT.

J is TRBJ2-1 and V is TRBV27, with 8 bases identical to TRBD2. V was clipped by 4 bases and J by 10 bases; unmatched bases: 3. CDR1 and CDR2 (germline): MNHEY, SMNVEV (reference sequence). CDR3 length: 12 amino acids. In DNA form, the CDR3 reads TGTGCCAGCAGTTCCGTAGCGGGAGAGCAGTTCTTC. Its translation is CASSSVAGEQFF.

The chain recombines TRBV29-1 with TRBJ2-7; D might be TRBD1 (5 bases). With 7 bases removed from V and 1 base from J, the gap between germline ends came to 20 bases. CDR1 is SQVTM and CDR2 is ANQGSEA in the germline V gene. The CDR3 is 15 amino acids. In nucleotides, the CDR3 is TGCAGCGCCACCCCACTACCGGACACATCCTACGAGCAGTACTTC. It codes for CSATPLPDTSYEQYF.

This chain joins TRBV4-1 and TRBJ2-2; TRBD2 is a possible D gene (6 bases). The germline V gene encodes CDR1 MGHRA and CDR2 YSYEKL. V shed 1 base and J shed 6 bases, with 9 bases lying between them. The CDR3 length is 14 residues. The chain's CDR3 is CASSQGGGAGELFF. The CDR3 nucleotides are TGCGCCAGCAGCCAAGGCGGAGGGGCCGGGGAGCTGTTTTTT.

The chain has TRBV10-3 and TRBJ1-1; unclear D gene. The CDR3 length is 11 residues. Trimming left V 6 bases short and J 8 bases short, with 10 bases between. Germline lookup yields CDR1 ENHRY and CDR2 SYGVKD. CDR3 DNA: TGTGCCATCAGCGAAACTCCAGAAGCTTTCTTT. This gives the protein CAISETPEAFF.

This clone was detected once. The V gene is TRBV15, the J gene TRBJ1-5; D gene uncertain. Looked up from germline, CDR1 is LNHNV and CDR2 is YYDKDF (reference sequence). The CDR3 is 15 residues long. Trimming left V 0 bases short and J 0 bases short, with 6 bases between. The CDR3: CATSREAYSNQPQHF. The CDR3 nucleotides are TGTGCCACCAGCAGAGAAGCCTATAGCAATCAGCCCCAGCATTTT. Variable domain in full (rest from reference TRBV15 and TRBJ1-5): DAMVIQNPRYQVTQFGKPVTLSCSQTLNHNVMYWYQQKSSQAPKLLFHYYDKDFNNEADTPDNFQSRRPNTSFCFLDIRSPGLGDTAMYLCATSREAYSNQPQHFGDGTRLSIL.

The chain employs TRBV25-1 and TRBJ1-2; D ambiguous. CDR3 length: 14 residues. Looked up from germline, CDR1 is MGHDK and CDR2 is SYGVNS. The V end was cut by 6 bases, the J end by 4 bases, with 15 bases between. For the CDR3, the DNA is TGTGCCAGCAGACCTAACCTCGAATCCTATGGCTACACCTTC. It specifies CASRPNLESYGYTF.

This sequence joins TRBV19 and TRBJ1-2; D remains unclear. The ends were cut back, 3 bases at V and 1 base at J, with 15 bases in the middle. CDR3 length: 16 residues. The germline V gene encodes CDR1 LNHDA and CDR2 SQIVND (reference sequence). The CDR3 bases are TGTGCCAGTAGTATGGTTCGAGACGGGGATAACTATGGCTACACCTTC. This encodes CASSMVRDGDNYGYTF.

The V gene is TRBV4-1, the J gene TRBJ2-7; 7 bases are a match to TRBD1. Germline V gives CDR1 MGHRA, CDR2 YSYEKL. Germline trimming cut 1 base from V and 3 bases from J; bases unmatched to any gene: 6. The CDR3 is made up of 15 amino acids. CDR3 amino acids: CASSQVRDRNYEQYF. In nucleotides, the CDR3 is TGCGCCAGCAGCCAAGTCCGGGACAGAAACTACGAGCAGTACTTC.

This clone was counted only a few times. The chain uses TRBV29-1 and TRBJ2-7, with TRBD2 matching over 9 bases. Germline V gives CDR1 SQVTM, CDR2 ANQGSEA. The CDR3 sequence is 14 residues long. J gave up 4 bases and V 3 bases, and 7 bases lay outside the gene matches. The CDR3 spells CSVDDIAGGYEQYF. The CDR3 nucleotides read TGCAGCGTTGACGATATTGCGGGAGGGTACGAGCAGTACTTC.

The chain joins TRBV29-1 to TRBJ2-1; a possible D gene is TRBD2 (6 bases). This CDR3 comprises 16 residues. Trimming shortened V by 4 bases and J by 2 bases, and 18 bases separated the two germline ends. Germline V gives CDR1 SQVTM, CDR2 ANQGSEA. The CDR3 DNA follows: TGCAGCGTTGGAGGACTACCGGGCCTCACCTACAATGAGCAGTTCTTC. This sequence encodes CSVGGLPGLTYNEQFF.

The chain couples TRBV9 to TRBJ2-6; no clear D. Germline CDR1 is SGDLS and CDR2 is YYNGEE. This CDR3 has 14 residues. V lost 6 bases and J 0 bases, leaving 7 bases between the germline ends. CDR3 region: CASTFGSGANVLTF. The CDR3 DNA is TGTGCCAGCACCTTTGGCTCTGGGGCCAACGTCCTGACTTTC.

This clone is a singleton in its sample. The chain uses TRBV19 and TRBJ2-1; 7 bases match TRBD1. With V trimmed by 5 bases and J by 1 base, 8 bases remained unmatched. The CDR3 has 16 amino acids. Germline V gives CDR1 LNHDA, CDR2 SQIVND (reference sequence). This CDR3 is CASSLTGVVSYNEQFF. CDR3 nucleotide sequence: TGTGCCAGTAGTCTAACAGGGGTCGTATCCTACAATGAGCAGTTCTTC.